This T cell receptor (beta chain) emerged from a study of blood T cell repertoires in COVID-19. About the study: Samples taken during acute and convalescent COVID-19 were collected in the United States, Italy and Spain. T cells, B-cell-depleted T cells, or PBMCs provided the cDNA or gDNA that served as material.

After removal of 3 bases from V and 2 bases from J, the junction contained 8 bases not matched to a gene. Germline values: CDR1 DFQATT, CDR2 SNEGSKA (reference sequence). CDR3 size: 15 residues. TCRdb's copy holds only in-frame clones and misses some; the assay was immunoSEQ multiplex PCR. The table records a few hundred thousand clones, 86% of them present only once. Those enrolled in Seattle joined during active infection and were followed longitudinally afterward. The specimen sequenced was peripheral blood. The receptor was derived from a woman in her sixties or seventies with COVID-19, enrolled during active disease. The genes are TRBV20-1 and TRBJ1-2; TRBD1 matches 8 bases. CDR3 bases: TGCAGTGCTAGTAAAGGACAGGGATCAAACTATGGCTACACCTTC. Its translation is CSASKGQGSNYGYTF.